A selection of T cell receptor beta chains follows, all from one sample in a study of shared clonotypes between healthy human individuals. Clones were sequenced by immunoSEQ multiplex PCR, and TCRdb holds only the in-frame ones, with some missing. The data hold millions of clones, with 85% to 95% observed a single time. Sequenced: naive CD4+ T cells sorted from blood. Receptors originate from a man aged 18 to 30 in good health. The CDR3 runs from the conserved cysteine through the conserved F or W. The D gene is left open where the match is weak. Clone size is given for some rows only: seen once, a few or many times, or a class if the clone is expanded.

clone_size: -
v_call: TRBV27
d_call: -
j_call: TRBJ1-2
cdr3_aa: CASSVKAPGAQIGYGYTF
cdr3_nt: TGTGCCAGCAGTGTGAAGGCTCCGGGGGCGCAGATTGGCTATGGCTACACCTTC

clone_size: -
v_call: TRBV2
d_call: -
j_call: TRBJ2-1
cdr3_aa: CASSATNEQFF
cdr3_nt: TGTGCCAGCAGTGCCACCAATGAGCAGTTCTTC

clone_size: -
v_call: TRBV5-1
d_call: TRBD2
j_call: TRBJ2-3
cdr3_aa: CASSWTSGGSTDTQYF
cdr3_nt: TGCGCCAGCAGCTGGACTAGCGGGGGGAGCACAGATACGCAGTATTTT

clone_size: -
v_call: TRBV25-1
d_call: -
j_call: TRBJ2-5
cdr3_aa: CASSDPRTVQETQYF
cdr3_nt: TGTGCCAGCAGTGACCCCCGGACAGTCCAAGAGACCCAGTACTTC

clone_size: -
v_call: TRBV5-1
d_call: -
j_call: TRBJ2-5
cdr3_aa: CASSREIWETQYF
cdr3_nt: TGCGCCAGCAGCCGGGAGATTTGGGAGACCCAGTACTTC

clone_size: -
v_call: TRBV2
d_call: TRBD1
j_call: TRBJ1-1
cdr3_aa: CASSMTGLNTEAFF
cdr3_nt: TGTGCCAGCAGTATGACAGGGTTGAACACTGAAGCTTTCTTT

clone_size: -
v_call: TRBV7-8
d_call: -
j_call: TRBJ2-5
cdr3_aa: CASSLGYKQETQYF
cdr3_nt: TGTGCCAGCAGCTTAGGTTACAAACAAGAGACCCAGTACTTC

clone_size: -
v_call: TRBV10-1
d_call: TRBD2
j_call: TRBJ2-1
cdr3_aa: CASSEYLGTNNEQFF
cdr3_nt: TGCGCCAGCAGTGAGTATCTCGGGACTAACAATGAGCAGTTCTTC

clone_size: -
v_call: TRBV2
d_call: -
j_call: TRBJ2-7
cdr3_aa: CASSEGQLGYEQYF
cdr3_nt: TGTGCCAGCAGTGAAGGACAGCTCGGCTACGAGCAGTACTTC

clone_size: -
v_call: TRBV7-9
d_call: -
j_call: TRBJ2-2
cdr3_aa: CASSITGRGTGELFF
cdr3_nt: TGTGCCAGCAGTATTACGGGACGAGGGACCGGGGAGCTGTTTTTT

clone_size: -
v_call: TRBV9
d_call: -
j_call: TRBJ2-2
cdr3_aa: CASKRTDTGELFF
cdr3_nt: TGTGCCAGCAAAAGGACGGACACCGGGGAGCTGTTTTTT

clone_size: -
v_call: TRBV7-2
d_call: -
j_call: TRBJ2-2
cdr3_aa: CASSLARGLGELFF
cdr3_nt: TGTGCCAGCAGCTTAGCTCGGGGGTTGGGGGAGCTGTTTTTT

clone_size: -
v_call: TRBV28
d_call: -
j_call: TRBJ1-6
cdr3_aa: CASSPPPLVPLHF
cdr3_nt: TGTGCCAGCAGTCCACCCCCCCTTGTCCCCCTCCACTTT

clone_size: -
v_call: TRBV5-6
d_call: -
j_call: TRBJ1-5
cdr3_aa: CASSRGPRDNQPQHF
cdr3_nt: TGTGCCAGCAGTAGGGGCCCTAGGGACAATCAGCCCCAGCATTTT

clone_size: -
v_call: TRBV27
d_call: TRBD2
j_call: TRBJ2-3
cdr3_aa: CASRLAGTDTQYF
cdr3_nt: TGTGCCAGCCGCCTAGCGGGCACAGATACGCAGTATTTT

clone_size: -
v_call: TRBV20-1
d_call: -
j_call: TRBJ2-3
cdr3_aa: CSATMADTQYF
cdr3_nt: TGCAGTGCCACAATGGCAGATACGCAGTATTTT

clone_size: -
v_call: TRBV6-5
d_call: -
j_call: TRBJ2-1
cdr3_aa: CASSYDTAGDGGRFF
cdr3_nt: TGTGCCAGCAGTTACGATACCGCAGGGGACGGTGGTAGGTTCTTC

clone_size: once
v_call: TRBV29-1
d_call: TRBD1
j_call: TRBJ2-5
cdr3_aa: CSVEEPLTGWRVERQETQYF
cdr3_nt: TGCAGCGTTGAAGAGCCTTTGACAGGGTGGCGAGTTGAAAGGCAAGAGACCCAGTACTTC

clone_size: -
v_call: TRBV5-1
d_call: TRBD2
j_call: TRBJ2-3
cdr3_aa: CASTSGGFTDTQYF
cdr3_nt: TGCGCCAGCACTAGCGGGGGGTTTACAGATACGCAGTATTTT

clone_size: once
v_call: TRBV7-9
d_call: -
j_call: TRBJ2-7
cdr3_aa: CASSLGGGQTYEQYF
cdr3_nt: TGTGCCAGCAGCTTGGGGGGCGGCCAAACCTACGAGCAGTACTTC

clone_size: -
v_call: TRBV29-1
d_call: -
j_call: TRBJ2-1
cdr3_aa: CSVDDTGDQFF
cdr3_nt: TGCAGCGTTGATGATACGGGCGATCAGTTCTTC

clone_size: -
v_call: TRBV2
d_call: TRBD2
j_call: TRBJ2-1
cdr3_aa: CASLGGGQHNEQFF
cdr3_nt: TGTGCCAGCCTCGGGGGGGGCCAGCACAATGAGCAGTTCTTC

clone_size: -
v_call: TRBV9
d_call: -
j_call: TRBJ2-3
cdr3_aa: CASSVASGGADTQYF
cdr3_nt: TGTGCCAGCAGCGTAGCGTCAGGTGGGGCGGATACGCAGTATTTT

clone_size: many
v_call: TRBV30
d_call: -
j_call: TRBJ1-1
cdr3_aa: CAWSVLDRGKAFF
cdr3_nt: TGTGCCTGGAGTGTACTCGACAGAGGGAAAGCTTTCTTT

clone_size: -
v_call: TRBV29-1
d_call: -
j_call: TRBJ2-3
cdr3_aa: CSVGGGLMADTQYF
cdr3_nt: TGCAGCGTTGGGGGAGGTTTGATGGCAGATACGCAGTATTTT

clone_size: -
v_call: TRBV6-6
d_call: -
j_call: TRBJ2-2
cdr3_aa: CASSNRWGVNTGELFF
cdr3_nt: TGTGCCAGCAGTAATCGATGGGGGGTGAACACCGGGGAGCTGTTTTTT

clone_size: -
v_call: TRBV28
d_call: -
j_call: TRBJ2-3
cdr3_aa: CASLGPGRTDTQYF
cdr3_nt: TGTGCCAGCCTCGGTCCAGGGCGCACAGATACGCAGTATTTT

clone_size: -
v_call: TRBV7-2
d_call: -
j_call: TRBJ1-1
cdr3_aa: CASTLGLAGGAFF
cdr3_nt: TGTGCCAGCACCTTAGGTCTCGCCGGAGGGGCTTTCTTT

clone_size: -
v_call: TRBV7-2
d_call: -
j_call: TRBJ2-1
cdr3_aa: CASSGRGGIYNEQFF
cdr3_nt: TGTGCCAGCAGCGGCCGGGGAGGTATATACAATGAGCAGTTCTTC

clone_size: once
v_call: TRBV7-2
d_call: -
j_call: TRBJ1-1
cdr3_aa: CASSSGQTTEAFF
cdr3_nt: TGTGCCAGCAGCAGTGGACAAACCACTGAAGCTTTCTTT

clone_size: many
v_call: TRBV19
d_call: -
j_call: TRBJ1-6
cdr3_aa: CASSIDGQGPSNDSPLHF
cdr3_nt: TGTGCCAGTAGTATAGACGGGCAGGGGCCCTCTAACGATTCACCCCTCCACTTT

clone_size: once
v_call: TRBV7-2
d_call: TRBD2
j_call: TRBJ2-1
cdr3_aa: CASSPTSGRTNEQFF
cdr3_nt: TGTGCCAGCAGCCCGACTAGCGGGAGAACCAATGAGCAGTTCTTC

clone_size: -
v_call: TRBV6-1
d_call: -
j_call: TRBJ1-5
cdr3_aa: CASSEGWVRRVQPQHF
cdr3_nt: TGTGCCAGCAGTGAAGGGTGGGTCAGAAGGGTTCAGCCCCAGCATTTT

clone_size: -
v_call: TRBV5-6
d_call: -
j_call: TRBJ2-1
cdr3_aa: CASSLRRPTRREGEQFF
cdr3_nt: TGTGCCAGCAGCCTTAGAAGACCCACAAGAAGAGAGGGTGAGCAGTTCTTC

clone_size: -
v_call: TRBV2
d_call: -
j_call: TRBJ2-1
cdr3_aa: CASLTEGGPRNEQFF
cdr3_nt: TGTGCCAGCCTTACCGAGGGGGGGCCCAGGAATGAGCAGTTCTTC

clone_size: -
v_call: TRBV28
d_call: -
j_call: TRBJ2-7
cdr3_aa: CASSSLALGRLEQYF
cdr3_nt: TGTGCCAGCAGTTCCCTAGCCTTGGGACGTCTGGAGCAGTACTTC

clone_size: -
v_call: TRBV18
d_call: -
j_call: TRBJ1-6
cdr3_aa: CASSSDSYSPLHF
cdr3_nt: TGTGCCAGCTCGAGCGACAGCTATTCACCCCTCCACTTT

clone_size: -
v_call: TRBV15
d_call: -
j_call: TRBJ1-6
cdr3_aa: CATSRGAGERSPLHF
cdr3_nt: TGTGCCACCAGCAGAGGGGCAGGGGAACGGTCACCCCTCCACTTT

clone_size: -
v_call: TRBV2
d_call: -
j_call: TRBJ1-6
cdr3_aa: CASSERQGGSPLHF
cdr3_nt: TGTGCCAGCAGTGAAAGGCAGGGAGGCTCACCCCTCCACTTT

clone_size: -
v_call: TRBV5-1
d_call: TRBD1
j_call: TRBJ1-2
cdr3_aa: CASSGGQGDGYTF
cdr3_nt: TGCGCCAGCAGCGGGGGACAGGGTGACGGCTACACCTTC

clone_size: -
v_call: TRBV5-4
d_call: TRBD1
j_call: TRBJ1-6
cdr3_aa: CASRMLGTGNNSPLHF
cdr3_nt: TGTGCCAGCAGAATGCTAGGGACAGGGAATAATTCACCCCTCCACTTT

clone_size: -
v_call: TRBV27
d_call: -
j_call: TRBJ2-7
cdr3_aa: CASSLYEQYF
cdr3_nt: TGTGCCAGCAGTTTATACGAGCAGTACTTC

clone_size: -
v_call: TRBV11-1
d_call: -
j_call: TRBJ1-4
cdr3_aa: CASSHTQPPFEKLFF
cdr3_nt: TGTGCCAGCAGCCATACACAGCCACCGTTCGAAAAACTGTTTTTT

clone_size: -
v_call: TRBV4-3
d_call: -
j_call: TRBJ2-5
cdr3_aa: CASSQGRRGETQYF
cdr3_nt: TGCGCCAGCAGCCAAGGACGGAGGGGAGAGACCCAGTACTTC

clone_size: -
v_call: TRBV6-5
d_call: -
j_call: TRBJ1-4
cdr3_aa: CASSYSSSTNEKLFF
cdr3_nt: TGTGCCAGCAGTTACTCGTCTAGCACTAATGAAAAACTGTTTTTT

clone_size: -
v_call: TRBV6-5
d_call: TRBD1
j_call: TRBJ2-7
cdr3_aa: CATLDRAGHEQYF
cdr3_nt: TGTGCCACCTTGGACAGGGCCGGACACGAGCAGTACTTC